This T cell receptor beta chain was identified in a study of cytomegalovirus exposure and HLA in healthy donors. Study results and caveats: The authors excluded some V segments, including TRBV6-2 and TRBV6-3, as indistinguishable. Per a later analysis, about 15,000 TCR beta sequences showed association with HLA alleles at 0.05 false discovery rate. Only CMV serostatus was available as immune exposure information. Presence/absence analyses rested on an assumption that sequencing depth was roughly uniform across donors.

Primers included in the PCR were 60 Vbeta and 13 Jbeta primers. Some clones are missing from TCRdb's copy, which holds only in-frame ones; the method was immunoSEQ multiplex PCR. The repertoire holds nearly 110,000 clones, with about two thirds as singletons. The CDR3 sequence is 12 residues long. Germline V lookup: CDR1 SNHLY, CDR2 FYNNEI. V was pared by 2 bases and J by 8 bases, with 7 bases between. A word on this clone: Its antigen is unknown.

The sample comprised PBMCs. The chain uses TRBV2 and TRBJ1-5; D unresolved. This TCR was sampled from a female donor in good health and CMV-seronegative. CDR3 sequence reads: CASSESSKPQHF. The CDR3 coding sequence is TGTGCCAGCAGTGAATCGAGTAAGCCCCAGCATTTT.